One sample yielded the 7 T cell receptor beta chains listed below, sequenced in a study of Ad26.COV2.S vaccination and SARS-CoV-2 variants. This table comes from immunoSEQ multiplex PCR, and its TCRdb copy is limited to in-frame clones, with some not included. There are about 180,000 clones in the sample; around 88% occur only once, and under 7.5% lies in the top ten. Here the sequenced sample was peripheral blood, taken after recovery from COVID-19. These receptors all come from a human donor who had recovered from COVID-19.

V gene TRBV4-1 combines with J gene TRBJ1-4; D gene ambiguous. V shed 0 bases and J shed 10 bases, with 6 bases lying between them. Per the germline V gene, CDR1 is MGHRA and CDR2 is YSYEKL. CDR3 length: 12 amino acids. The CDR3 DNA is TGCGCCAGCAGCCAAGAGGTGGGAAAACTGTTTTTT. It yields the protein CASSQEVGKLFF.

CDR3 in DNA: TGTGCCACCAGTGATTCAGCCGGGGGTTCTGGCTACACCTTC. It codes for CATSDSAGGSGYTF. The chain is built from TRBV24-1 and TRBJ1-2; D might be TRBD1 (5 bases). The CDR3 loop spans 14 amino acids. Germline CDR1 is KGHDR and CDR2 is SFDVKD. V lost 2 bases to trimming and J lost 7 bases, with 13 bases between them.

The chain has TRBV7-6 and TRBJ2-1; TRBD2 agrees at 14 bases. V dropped 5 bases and J dropped 0; count of bases not matched to a gene: 9. The CDR3 covers 19 residues. Germline assignment: CDR1 SGHVS and CDR2 FNYEAQ. The CDR3 loop is CASSAGLAGGQSSYNEQFF. The CDR3 region has the DNA TGTGCCAGCAGCGCAGGACTAGCGGGGGGCCAAAGCTCCTACAATGAGCAGTTCTTC.

In this sample, this clone turned up a few times. This rearrangement joins TRBV18 to TRBJ1-1; D is undetermined. The V end lost 5 bases, the J end lost 5 bases, and 15 bases lay between the germline ends. CDR3 length: 14 residues. Germline values: CDR1 KGHSH, CDR2 LQKENI. CDR3: CASSEVSGGTEAFF. DNA of the CDR3: TGTGCCAGCTCAGAGGTGTCGGGAGGAACTGAAGCTTTCTTT.

V and J are TRBV4-2 and TRBJ2-1, with 15 bases that match TRBD2. Germline V gene lookup returns CDR1 LGHNA and CDR2 YNFKEQ. The trim removed 2 bases at V and 10 bases at J, leaving 6 bases unmatched. The CDR3 consists of 16 residues. Here the CDR3 reads CASSQNNGLAGGEQFF. The CDR3 DNA reads as TGTGCCAGCAGCCAAAACAACGGACTAGCGGGAGGGGAGCAGTTCTTC.

The chain uses TRBV4-1 and TRBJ2-5; possibly TRBD2 for D (6 bases). Trimming removed 4 bases from V and 2 bases from J, with 11 bases in between. The germline gives CDR1 MGHRA, CDR2 YSYEKL. The CDR3 has 14 amino acids. The CDR3 nucleotides are TGCGCCAGCAGCCGCGGGACGCCGCAAGAGACCCAGTACTTC. Translating gives CASSRGTPQETQYF.

V and J are TRBV6-5 and TRBJ2-5; the D call may be TRBD1 or TRBD2 (6 bases each). The CDR3 is made up of 15 amino acids. Germline V gene data show CDR1 as MNHEY and CDR2 as SVGAGI. The ends were cut back, 5 bases at V and 7 bases at J, with 20 bases in the middle. In nucleotides, the CDR3 is TGTGCCAGCAGTAGGGGGGCAGGGGCCCCAGGGACCCAGTACTTC. Its protein product is CASSRGAGAPGTQYF.